These 8 T cell receptor beta chains originate from one sample sequenced in a study of response to subunit inactivated influenza vaccine. Via MiXCR, TCRdb re-called the RT-PCR reads, giving one row per CDR3 protein. The sample includes hundreds of thousands of distinct CDR3 sequences, less than 20% of them seen just once. Sample: PBMCs from blood, taken approximately 5 days after vaccination. The receptors here all came from a man aged 45-65 years who received an inactivated influenza vaccine.

The chain employs TRBV9 and TRBJ2-1, with 8 positions matching TRBD1. J was trimmed by 9 bases and V by 0 bases; bases with no gene match: 5. CDR1 SGDLS and CDR2 YYNGEE come from the germline V gene. The CDR3 runs to 14 residues. CDR3 region: CASSVGSGGTEQFF. In nucleotides, the CDR3 is TGTGCCAGCAGCGTAGGTTCAGGGGGCACTGAGCAGTTCTTC.

This clonotype was recorded only once. V is TRBV28 and J is TRBJ2-1; weak D call: TRBD1 (6 bases). Between the trimmed V and J ends, which lost 6 bases and 8 bases, there was a span of 14 bases. This CDR3 is built from 13 residues. Germline V gene sequence: CDR1 MDHEN, CDR2 SYDVKM. The CDR3: CASRQQGLDEQFF. The CDR3 region has the DNA TGTGCCAGCAGGCAACAGGGTTTGGATGAGCAGTTCTTC.

This clonotype has a handful of counts. This CDR3 is CATSEGTGGMNTEAFF. CDR3 sequence (DNA): TGTGCCACCAGTGAGGGGACAGGGGGGATGAACACTGAAGCTTTCTTT. The chain links TRBV24-1 to TRBJ1-1; the match to TRBD1 covers 11 bases. The germline V gene encodes CDR1 KGHDR and CDR2 SFDVKD. The CDR3 runs 16 residues. V lost 4 bases, J lost 0 bases, and 3 bases stayed unmatched.

The chain combines TRBV12-3 or TRBV12-4 with TRBJ2-2; no firm D call. The germline V and J ends were trimmed by 0 bases and 0 bases, with 11 bases remaining between them. CDR3 length: 17 amino acids. CDR3 coding DNA: TGTGCCAGCAGTTTAGCGCTCGGCAGGTCGAACACCGGGGAGCTGTTTTTT. This codes for CASSLALGRSNTGELFF.

J is TRBJ2-5 and V is TRBV11-3; possibly TRBD2 for D (6 bases). From germline, CDR1 is SGHNT and CDR2 YENEEA. Trimming shortened V by 4 bases and J by 6 bases, and 21 bases separated the two germline ends. This CDR3 comprises 16 residues. The CDR3 nucleotides read TGTGCCAGCAGCTCCTCCGGGCCCGGGGGTAGACAGACCCAGTACTTC. This codes for CASSSSGPGGRQTQYF.

The rearrangement links TRBV19 to TRBJ1-4, with D unresolved. The CDR3 has 15 residues. The germline gives CDR1 LNHDA, CDR2 SQIVND (reference sequence). V lost 5 bases, J lost 1 base, and 11 bases lay in between. The CDR3 spells CASSSDGRTNEKLFF. In nucleotides, the CDR3 is TGTGCCAGTAGTTCCGACGGCAGAACTAATGAAAAACTGTTTTTT.

This clonotype has just a few counts. V is TRBV6-1 and J is TRBJ1-5; 7 nucleotides agree with TRBD1. V trimming: 4 bases; J trimming: 4 bases; junction bases outside the gene matches: 4. CDR1 is MNHNS, CDR2 SASEGT, per germline. This CDR3 contains 14 residues. Here the CDR3 reads CASSGQGRNQPQHF. The CDR3 bases are TGTGCCAGCAGTGGACAGGGCCGGAATCAGCCCCAGCATTTT.

V is TRBV7-2 and J is TRBJ2-7; the match to TRBD2 covers 11 bases. V lost 1 base and J lost 4; bases outside the gene matches: 6. The CDR3 is made up of 16 amino acids. Germline assignment: CDR1 SGHTA and CDR2 FQGNSA. CDR3 bases: TGTGCCAGCAGCTTAGTAGCGGGAGGGGATAAATACGAGCAGTACTTC. Protein product: CASSLVAGGDKYEQYF.